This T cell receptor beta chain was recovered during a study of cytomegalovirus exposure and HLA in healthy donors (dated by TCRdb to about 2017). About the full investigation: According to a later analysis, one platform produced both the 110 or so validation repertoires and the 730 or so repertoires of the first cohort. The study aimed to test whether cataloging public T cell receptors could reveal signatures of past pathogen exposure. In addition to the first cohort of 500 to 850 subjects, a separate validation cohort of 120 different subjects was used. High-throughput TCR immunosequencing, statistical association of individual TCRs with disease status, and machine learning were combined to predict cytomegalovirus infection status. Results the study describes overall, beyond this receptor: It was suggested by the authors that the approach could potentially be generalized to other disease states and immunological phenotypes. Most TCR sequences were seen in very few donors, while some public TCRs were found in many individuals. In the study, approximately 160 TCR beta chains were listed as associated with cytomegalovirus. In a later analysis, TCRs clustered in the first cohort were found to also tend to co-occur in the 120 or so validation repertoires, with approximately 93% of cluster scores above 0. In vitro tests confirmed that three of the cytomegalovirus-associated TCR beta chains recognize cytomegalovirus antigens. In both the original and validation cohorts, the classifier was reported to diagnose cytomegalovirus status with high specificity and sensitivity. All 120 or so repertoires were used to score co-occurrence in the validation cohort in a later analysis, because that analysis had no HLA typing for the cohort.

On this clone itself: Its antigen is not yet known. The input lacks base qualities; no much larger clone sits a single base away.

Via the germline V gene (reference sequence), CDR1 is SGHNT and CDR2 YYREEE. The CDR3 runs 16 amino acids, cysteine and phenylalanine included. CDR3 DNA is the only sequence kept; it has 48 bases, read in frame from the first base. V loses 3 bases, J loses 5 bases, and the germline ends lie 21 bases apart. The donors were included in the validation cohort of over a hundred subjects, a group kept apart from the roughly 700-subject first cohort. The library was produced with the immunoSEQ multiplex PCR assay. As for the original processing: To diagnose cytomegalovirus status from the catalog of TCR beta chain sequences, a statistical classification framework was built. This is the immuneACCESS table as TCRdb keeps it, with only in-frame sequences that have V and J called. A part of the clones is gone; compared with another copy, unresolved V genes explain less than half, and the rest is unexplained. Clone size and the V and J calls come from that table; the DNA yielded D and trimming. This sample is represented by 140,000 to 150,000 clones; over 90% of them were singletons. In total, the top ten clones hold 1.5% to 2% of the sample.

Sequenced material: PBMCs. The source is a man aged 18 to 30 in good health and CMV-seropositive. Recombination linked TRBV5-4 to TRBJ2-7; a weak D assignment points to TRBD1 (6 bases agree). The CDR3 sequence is CASSSSDRFSSHEQYF. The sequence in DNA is TGTGCCAGCAGCTCGTCAGACAGGTTTTCTAGCCACGAGCAGTACTTC.